The T cell receptor beta chain under discussion was sequenced for a study of T cells expressing NK-cell markers. Study background: Underlying the TCR beta repertoires were sorted CD3+CD56+NKG2C+, CD3+CD56+NKG2C- and CD3+CD56-NKG2C+ T cells. Eight donors were sequenced, of whom seven were HCMV-seropositive, while the remaining one was HCMV-seronegative.

With UMIs, 5'RACE template switching was used to make TCR beta cDNA. TCRdb re-called the 5' RACE reads and gives one entry per CDR3 protein, without DNA. Found here are 150,000 to 200,000 distinct CDR3 sequences; the top ten clones hold 20% to 25%. Study results and caveats: The CD3+CD56-NKG2C+ fraction was also led by these clonotypes in several donors.

Of note for this clonotype: Antigen unknown.

The CDR3 is made up of 15 amino acids. From germline, CDR1 is SGHRS and CDR2 YFSETQ. This clonotype originated in a man aged 18-69 years in good health. Material: blood T cells: a sorted CD56 or NKG2C T cell subset, CD4+ or CD8+ T cells, or bulk PBMC T cells (not recorded which). The chain employs TRBV5-1 and TRBJ2-7; TCRdb indicates TRBD2, and absent DNA this call remains unverified. The CDR3 is CASRQPSDRSYEQYF.